What follows are 22 T cell receptor beta chains derived from one specimen sequenced in a study of tumor-infiltrating lymphocytes in primary liver carcinoma (dated by TCRdb to 2017 to 2019). TRIzol reagent was used to extract blood RNA from unsorted whole blood, while the DNeasy Blood & Tissue kit provided the germline DNA. Sequenced on an Illumina HiSeq 2500. Using a constant-region primer and ProtoScript II reverse transcriptase, TCRbeta-specific cDNA was reverse-transcribed from about 0.45 ug total RNA. Construction of the TCRbeta libraries relied on three nested rounds of multiplex PCR, following a slightly modified ARM-PCR procedure. Each of the first two PCR rounds ran for approximately 10 cycles using multiplex TRBV1-TRBV30 forward primers together with a Cbeta reverse primer. TCRdb reprocessing: public reads trimmed at Q25 with fastp, clones called with MiXCR, in-frame beta chains kept. Each entry is one CDR3 protein sequence, shown with its most common DNA and genes. A total of about 180,000 distinct CDR3 sequences appear in this sample, less than 65% of them only once. The ten largest clones take up under 75% of the sample.

Sequenced: peripheral blood. The origin of the receptors is a man aged 40-50 years with primary liver carcinoma and hepatitis B virus infection.

On this clonotype: This may come from a read error, since a much larger clone is one base off. The chain uses TRBV12-3 or TRBV12-4 and TRBJ2-2; a possible D gene is TRBD2 (6 bases). The CDR3 is made up of 15 amino acids. Trimming took 5 bases from V and 1 from J, leaving 11 bases between them. The CDR3 nucleotides read TGTGCCAGCAGTCCCCCCGGGAGGAACACCGGGGAGCTGTTTTTT. Its translation is CASSPPGRNTGELFF.

This clonotype was seen a handful of times. The rearrangement uses TRBV29-1 and TRBJ2-7; D not certain. The CDR3 is 13 amino acids. CDR1 is SQVTM, CDR2 ANQGSEA, per germline. V was cut by 5 bases and J by 0 bases, with 11 bases left in between. The CDR3 DNA is TGCAGCGTTCGACCTGACACCTCCTACGAGCAGTACTTC. This sequence encodes CSVRPDTSYEQYF.

V gene TRBV28 combines with J gene TRBJ2-1; D not resolved. V was trimmed by 2 bases and J by 9 bases, leaving 11 bases between them. This CDR3 is built from 13 residues. Germline CDR1 MDHEN, CDR2 SYDVKM. The DNA for the CDR3 is TGTGCCAGCAGTTTAGGACCATCAAGTGAGCAGTTCTTC. Translated: CASSLGPSSEQFF.

V gene TRBV5-6 combines with J gene TRBJ2-1, with D possibly being TRBD1 or TRBD2 (5 bases each). The CDR3 is 14 residues long. Germline loops: CDR1 SGHDT, CDR2 YYEEEE. V lost 0 bases and J 5 bases, leaving 9 bases between the germline ends. CDR3 in amino acids: CASSLAGTHNEQFF. The CDR3 DNA follows: TGTGCCAGCAGCTTGGCCGGGACCCACAATGAGCAGTTCTTC. Combining the CDR3 with reference TRBV5-6 and TRBJ2-1 gives the whole variable domain DAGVTQSPTHLIKTRGQQVTLRCSPKSGHDTVSWYQQALGQGPQFIFQYYEEEERQRGNFPDRFSGHQFPNYSSELNVNALLLGDSALYLCASSLAGTHNEQFFGPGTRLTVL.

This clonotype was found many times. This chain joins TRBV11-3 and TRBJ2-1, with 15 bases fitting TRBD2. This CDR3 region has 16 residues. Germline CDR1 and CDR2: SGHNT and YENEEA. Trimming removed 4 bases from V and 9 bases from J; junction bases left unmatched: 7. CDR3 nucleotides: TGTGCCAGCAGCTCCTCCGGGACTAGCGGGAGGTTTGAGCAGTTCTTC. Translated: CASSSSGTSGRFEQFF.

The chain recombines TRBV5-4 with TRBJ2-2, with a tentative D call TRBD2 (5 bases). The germline V gene encodes CDR1 SGHNT and CDR2 YYREEE (reference sequence). Between the trimmed V and J ends, which lost 7 bases and 1 base, there was a span of 20 bases. CDR3 length: 17 residues. For the CDR3, the DNA is TGTGCCAGCTGCGGATACTCAGCGGCTAGGAACACCGGGGAGCTGTTTTTT. Translation gives CASCGYSAARNTGELFF.

This clonotype occurred many times. This chain uses TRBV12-3 or TRBV12-4 with TRBJ2-3, with 12 bases matching TRBD2. J gave up 4 bases and V 5 bases, and 4 bases lay outside the gene matches. This CDR3 contains 15 residues. Written as DNA, the CDR3 is TGTGCCAGCAGTCCCGGACTAGCGGGATCAGATACGCAGTATTTT. Protein: CASSPGLAGSDTQYF.

CDR3 bases: TGCGCCAGCAGTACTAGCGGGAGGAAAGGGGAGCTGTTTTTT. Translated, it gives CASSTSGRKGELFF. The V call is TRBV10-1, the J call TRBJ2-2, with 12 bases matching TRBD2. Germline V gene lookup returns CDR1 WNHNN and CDR2 SYGVQD (reference sequence). V lost 5 bases to trimming and J lost 8 bases; unmatched junction nucleotides: 3. The CDR3 loop spans 14 amino acids.

A note on this clonotype: With a much larger clone just one base away, this may be a read error. The chain combines TRBV29-1 with TRBJ1-1, with 8 bases fitting TRBD1. Germline V lookup: CDR1 SQVTM, CDR2 ANQGSEA. V was pared by 2 bases and J by 5 bases, with 10 bases of the junction left unmatched. There are 15 residues in the CDR3. In DNA, the CDR3 is TGCAGCGTTGAAAGTTCAGGGGGCGAGGGTACTGAAGCTTTCTTT. It codes for CSVESSGGEGTEAFF.

V and J are TRBV6-6 and TRBJ2-1; 8 bases are shared with TRBD2. Germline V CDR1 and CDR2: MNHNY, SVGAGI (reference sequence). Trimming took 3 bases from V and 4 from J; bases not matched to a gene: 2. The CDR3 covers 14 residues. CDR3 in amino acids: CASSYGTRYNEQFF. CDR3 DNA sequence: TGTGCCAGCAGTTATGGGACTAGGTACAATGAGCAGTTCTTC.

This clonotype has just a few counts. The rearrangement joins TRBV5-1 to TRBJ2-7, with D tentatively TRBD1 (6 bases). Germline CDR1 SGHRS, CDR2 YFSETQ. V was clipped by 2 bases and J by 5 bases, with 17 bases between them. The CDR3 totals 15 residues. CDR3 nucleotides: TGCGCCAGCAGCTTACAGGGCCCCCCCCGGGACGAGCAGTACTTC. This gives the protein CASSLQGPPRDEQYF. Looking up the rest from reference TRBV5-1 and TRBJ2-7 gives the full variable domain: KAGVTQTPRYLIKTRGQQVTLSCSPISGHRSVSWYQQTPGQGLQFLFEYFSETQRNKGNFPGRFSGRQFSNSRSEMNVSTLELGDSALYLCASSLQGPPRDEQYFGPGTRLTVT.

A few counts support this clonotype. This chain connects TRBV29-1 to TRBJ2-3; a possible D gene is TRBD2 (7 bases). Germline CDR1 SQVTM, CDR2 ANQGSEA. The CDR3 spans 16 residues. Trimming stripped 3 bases from V and 0 bases from J, with 16 bases between. The DNA of the CDR3 is TGCAGCGTTGAGGGGGCTAGCGGCTCTAGCACAGATACGCAGTATTTT. It translates to CSVEGASGSSTDTQYF.

This clonotype was seen ten or more times. The V and J genes are TRBV6-6 and TRBJ1-2; 7 bases match TRBD1. Per the germline V gene, CDR1 is MNHNY and CDR2 is SVGAGI (reference sequence). This CDR3 comprises 12 residues. The trim removed 2 bases at V and 8 bases at J, leaving 2 bases unmatched. The CDR3 spells CASSYETGGYTF. The CDR3 DNA reads as TGTGCCAGCAGTTACGAGACAGGGGGCTACACCTTC.

Turning to this clonotype: Germline and junction disagree at one end, which may indicate a read error. The chain has TRBV6-6 and TRBJ2-2; 8 nucleotides align to TRBD2. The CDR3 has 18 amino acids. CDR1 and CDR2 from the germline V gene are MNHNY and SVGAGI (reference sequence). CDR3 nucleotide sequence: TGTGCCAGCAGCCTCCCTCCCGGGAGGGCCGGGGACACCAGGGAGCTGTTTTTT. Translated, it gives CASSLPPGRAGDTRELFF.

Details on this clonotype: The junction departs from germline at one end; a sequencing error may be responsible. This chain links TRBV7-9 with TRBJ2-6; no clear D gene. The germline gives CDR1 SEHNR, CDR2 FQNEAQ (reference sequence). The CDR3 runs to 13 residues. Here the CDR3 reads CASSLTGVNVLTF. The CDR3 DNA reads as TGTGCCAGCAGCTTGACTGGGGTCAACGTCCTGACTTTC.

Regarding this clonotype: A read error may produce the germline difference seen at one junction end. V gene TRBV4-1 combines with J gene TRBJ2-7; D perhaps matches TRBD2 (5 bases). This CDR3 contains 12 residues. Germline V gene data show CDR1 as MGHRA and CDR2 as YSYEKL. CDR3 sequence: CTSSQTGDEQYF. CDR3 nucleotide sequence: TGCACCAGCAGCCAAACCGGGGACGAGCAGTACTTC.

A remark on this clonotype: A read error may explain this, as a much larger clone is one base away. The V and J genes are TRBV6-5 and TRBJ2-1; D unclear. Germline values: CDR1 MNHEY, CDR2 SVGAGI. CDR3 length: 11 amino acids. The CDR3 is CVSSYSNEQFF. CDR3 sequence (DNA): TGTGTCAGCAGTTACTCGAATGAGCAGTTCTTC.

Details on this clonotype: The junction differs from germline at one of its ends, possibly a read error. The chain is built from TRBV29-1 and TRBJ1-1; D is unresolved. CDR3 length: 13 residues. Germline CDR1 reads SQVTM; CDR2 reads ANQGSEA. For the CDR3, the DNA is TGCAGCGCCGCGGTGCAGGAAGCCACTGAAACTTTCTTC. As protein: CSAAVQEATETFF. Using reference TRBV29-1 and TRBJ1-1 for the parts outside the CDR3, the full variable domain is SAVISQKPSRDICQRGTSLTIQCQVDSQVTMMFWYRQQPGQSLTLIATANQGSEATYESGFVIDKFPISRPNLTFSTLTVSNMSPEDSSIYLCSAAVQEATETFFGQGTRLTVV.

This clonotype came up many times. The chain combines TRBV11-1 with TRBJ2-2, with D tentatively TRBD2 (7 bases). Germline lookup yields CDR1 SGHAT and CDR2 FQDESV (reference sequence). Trimming shortened V by 5 bases and J by 4 bases, and 14 bases separated the two germline ends. The CDR3 extends over 15 amino acids. The chain's CDR3 is CASSPRGASTGELFF. CDR3 bases: TGTGCCAGCAGCCCCCGGGGGGCCTCCACCGGGGAGCTGTTTTTT.

The chain is built from TRBV12-3 or TRBV12-4 and TRBJ2-7; D is unresolved. V lost 2 bases and J 0 bases, leaving 8 bases between the germline ends. The length of the CDR3 is 14 residues. The CDR3 here is CASSLQIGSYEQYF. The CDR3 nucleotides read TGTGCCAGCAGTTTACAGATTGGCTCCTACGAGCAGTACTTC.

Notes on this clonotype: A much larger clone lies one base from this, so it may be a read error. The chain uses TRBV29-1 and TRBJ2-2, with unresolved D. V lost 7 bases, J lost 5 bases, and 14 bases lay in between. Germline V CDR1 and CDR2: SQVTM, ANQGSEA. The CDR3 is made up of 13 amino acids. CDR3 sequence: CSAANIQTGELFF. The CDR3 DNA follows: TGCAGCGCTGCAAATATACAAACCGGGGAGCTGTTTTTT.

Concerning this clonotype: The germline gene is not matched at one end of the junction; a read error may be the cause. The rearrangement joins TRBV4-2 to TRBJ2-2, with unresolved D. From germline, CDR1 is LGHNA and CDR2 YNFKEQ. This CDR3 contains 13 residues. The CDR3: CASNQGNTGELFF. CDR3 nucleotide sequence: TGTGCCAGCAACCAAGGGAACACCGGGGAGCTGTTTTTT.